This T cell receptor beta chain was captured by sequencing in a study of blood T cell repertoires in COVID-19. Study at large: Researchers got acute and convalescent COVID-19 samples from the United States, Italy and Spain. T cells, B-cell-depleted T cells, or PBMCs provided the cDNA or gDNA that served as material.

Germline V gene lookup returns CDR1 MDHEN and CDR2 SYDVKM. Trimming stripped 3 bases from V and 6 bases from J, with 18 bases between. This CDR3 has 15 residues. In the study's own analysis: How many nucleated cells were present was estimated from reference gene primer amplification. TCRdb's table, derived via immunoSEQ multiplex PCR, lists solely in-frame clones and lacks some. V, J and clone size derive from that table, while D and trimming were established from the DNA sequence. The repertoire holds 99,000 or so clones, with 85% as singletons. The specimen was peripheral blood. The TCR sequence derives from a man aged 45-65 years with acute or convalescent COVID-19. The chain recombines TRBV28 with TRBJ2-7, with TRBD1 as a possible D gene (6 bases). The DNA for the CDR3 is TGTGCCAGCAGTTTCCCCGGGACACTCTCCCGCGAGCAGTACTTC. Translation: CASSFPGTLSREQYF.